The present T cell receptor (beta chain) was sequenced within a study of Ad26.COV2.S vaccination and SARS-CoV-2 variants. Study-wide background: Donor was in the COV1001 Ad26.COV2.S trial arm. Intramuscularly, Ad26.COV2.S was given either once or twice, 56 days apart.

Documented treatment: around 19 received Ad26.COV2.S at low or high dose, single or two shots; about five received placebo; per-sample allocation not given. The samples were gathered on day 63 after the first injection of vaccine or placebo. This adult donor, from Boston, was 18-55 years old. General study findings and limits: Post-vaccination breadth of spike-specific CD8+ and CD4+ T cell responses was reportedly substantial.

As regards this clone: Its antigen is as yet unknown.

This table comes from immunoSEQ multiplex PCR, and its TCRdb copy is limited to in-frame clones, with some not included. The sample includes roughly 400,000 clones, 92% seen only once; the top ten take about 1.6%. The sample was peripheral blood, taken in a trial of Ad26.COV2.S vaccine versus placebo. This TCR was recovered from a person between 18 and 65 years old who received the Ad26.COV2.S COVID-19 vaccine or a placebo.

The CDR3 sequence: CASSLALHEQFF. The DNA of the CDR3 is TGTGCCAGCAGCTTGGCTCTCCATGAGCAGTTCTTC. The chain carries TRBV5-6 and TRBJ2-1; the D is unclear. The length of the CDR3 is 12 residues. The germline V gene encodes CDR1 SGHDT and CDR2 YYEEEE. Trimming left V 0 bases short and J 8 bases short, with 6 bases between.